This passage covers 15 T cell receptor beta chains from one sample sequenced in a study of shared clonotypes between healthy human individuals. TCRdb's table, derived via immunoSEQ multiplex PCR, lists solely in-frame clones and lacks some. Seen here are roughly 1,500,000 clones, nearly 99% observed once, and the top ten hold approximately 0.44%. The sample taken for sequencing was naive CD4+ T cells sorted from blood. Subset in this sample: CD45RA+ positively selected. Receptors originate from a man aged 25-40 years in good health.

The chain uses TRBV28 and TRBJ1-5; a possible D gene is TRBD1 (6 bases). The CDR3 loop spans 15 amino acids. V was trimmed by 3 bases and J by 5 bases, leaving 14 bases between them. Germline assignment: CDR1 MDHEN and CDR2 SYDVKM. The CDR3 nucleotides read TGTGCCAGCAGTTTGGGGGGCGGAGAGTATCAGCCCCAGCATTTT. Translating it yields CASSLGGGEYQPQHF.

The rearrangement links TRBV29-1 to TRBJ1-5; D might be TRBD1 (5 bases). Germline V lookup: CDR1 SQVTM, CDR2 ANQGSEA. This CDR3 is built from 13 residues. V lost 6 bases and J 7 bases, leaving 16 bases between the germline ends. The CDR3 loop is CSVQTAPTQPQHF. The CDR3 DNA reads TGCAGCGTGCAGACAGCTCCAACCCAGCCCCAGCATTTT.

This rearrangement joins TRBV7-3 to TRBJ2-1, with 7 bases aligning to TRBD1. CDR1 and CDR2 from the germline V gene are SGHTA and FQGTGA. V lost 4 bases and J lost 4; bases outside the gene matches: 13. The CDR3 runs to 17 residues. In nucleotides, the CDR3 is TGTGCCAGCAGCTCCACCGGACAGGCTCGTGGATACAATGAGCAGTTCTTC. It yields the protein CASSSTGQARGYNEQFF. The full variable domain, in which reference TRBV7-3 and TRBJ2-1 provide the parts outside the CDR3, is GAGVSQTPSNKVTEKGKYVELRCDPISGHTALYWYRQSLGQGPEFLIYFQGTGAADDSGLPNDRFFAVRPEGSVSTLKIQRTERGDSAVYLCASSSTGQARGYNEQFFGPGTRLTVL.

This rearrangement joins TRBV28 to TRBJ1-5; D gene unclear. Germline CDR1 MDHEN, CDR2 SYDVKM. CDR3 length equals 15 residues. V was shortened by 0 bases and J by 5 bases, with 11 bases between the two germline ends. CDR3 in DNA: TGTGCCAGCAGTTTATGGGCGGGCCCTTATCAGCCCCAGCATTTT. Protein product: CASSLWAGPYQPQHF.

This sequence joins TRBV18 and TRBJ1-2; no clear D. Looked up from germline, CDR1 is KGHSH and CDR2 is LQKENI. Trimming left V 2 bases short and J 4 bases short, with 11 bases between. The CDR3 sequence is 14 residues long. The CDR3 loop is CASSPSSHSYGYTF. CDR3 DNA: TGTGCCAGCTCACCATCCTCCCATTCCTATGGCTACACCTTC.

The rearrangement uses TRBV5-6 and TRBJ2-7; 8 bases map to TRBD1. Germline V gene data show CDR1 as SGHDT and CDR2 as YYEEEE. J gave up 4 bases and V 0 bases, and 3 bases lay outside the gene matches. The CDR3 runs 14 residues. The CDR3 sequence is CASSLDQGAYEQYF. In DNA form, the CDR3 reads TGTGCCAGCAGCTTGGACCAGGGGGCTTACGAGCAGTACTTC.

Remarks on this clone: The same CDR3 also results from other DNA sequences found in this sample. The chain couples TRBV7-9 to TRBJ1-1; the D is unclear. The CDR3 is 13 residues long. Trimming pared 5 bases from V and 1 base from J, leaving 8 bases between. Germline CDR1 reads SEHNR; CDR2 reads FQNEAQ (reference sequence). CDR3 sequence reads: CASSLTENTEAFF. The CDR3 coding sequence is TGTGCCAGCAGCCTAACAGAGAACACTGAAGCTTTCTTT.

The chain has TRBV28 and TRBJ1-3; 7 bases line up with TRBD1. V was pared by 8 bases and J by 2 bases, with 15 bases of the junction left unmatched. CDR1 is MDHEN and CDR2 is SYDVKM in the germline V gene. The CDR3 extends over 17 amino acids. CDR3 protein: CASGYRRGDSAGNTIYF. The DNA for the CDR3 is TGTGCCAGCGGGTACCGCAGGGGGGATTCGGCTGGAAACACCATATATTTT.

The V call is TRBV27, the J call TRBJ2-3; TRBD2 matches at 7 bases. Germline trimming cut 5 bases from V and 6 bases from J; bases unmatched to any gene: 14. This CDR3 spans 16 amino acids. Germline V lookup: CDR1 MNHEY, CDR2 SMNVEV (reference sequence). The CDR3 reads CASSPQARGGVDTQYF. For the CDR3, the DNA is TGTGCCAGCAGTCCCCAGGCCCGTGGGGGGGTGGATACGCAGTATTTT.

This chain joins TRBV27 and TRBJ2-2, with TRBD2 matching over 11 bases. The germline gives CDR1 MNHEY, CDR2 SMNVEV (reference sequence). The CDR3 sequence is 16 residues long. V lost 6 bases and J lost 5; bases outside the gene matches: 8. Here the CDR3 DNA reads TGTGCCAGCAGGAAATTAGCGGGAGGGGCTACCGGGGAGCTGTTTTTT. Its translation is CASRKLAGGATGELFF.

J is TRBJ1-4 and V is TRBV28, with TRBD1 matching 7 bases. Germline CDR1 is MDHEN and CDR2 is SYDVKM. This CDR3 contains 12 residues. V lost 5 bases and J lost 14; bases outside the gene matches: 8. The CDR3 reads CASSPPGQRLFF. The CDR3 DNA is TGTGCCAGCAGTCCCCCGGGACAGAGGCTGTTTTTT.

J is TRBJ2-2 and V is TRBV7-8, with 7 bases matching TRBD2. V was pared by 1 base and J by 5 bases, with 7 bases of the junction left unmatched. Germline values: CDR1 SGHVS, CDR2 FQNEAQ. The CDR3 runs 16 residues. The CDR3 spells CASSLVGGSRTGELFF. For the CDR3, the DNA is TGTGCCAGCAGCTTAGTGGGCGGGAGCCGGACCGGGGAGCTGTTTTTT.

As regards this clone: Different DNA sequences within this sample yield the same CDR3. The rearrangement joins TRBV6-1 to TRBJ2-7, with D unclear. Trimming stripped 0 bases from V and 2 bases from J, with 8 bases between. The CDR3 spans 14 residues. Germline V lookup: CDR1 MNHNS, CDR2 SASEGT. The CDR3 protein is CASSEALTAYEQYF. Here the CDR3 DNA reads TGTGCCAGCAGTGAAGCGTTAACAGCCTACGAGCAGTACTTC.

This chain links TRBV5-1 with TRBJ2-1, with 8 bases that match TRBD1. Germline values: CDR1 SGHRS, CDR2 YFSETQ. V was pared by 4 bases and J by 5 bases, with 2 bases of the junction left unmatched. The CDR3 sequence is 13 residues long. In DNA, the CDR3 is TGCGCCAGCAGCCAGACAGGGGACAATGAGCAGTTCTTC. It specifies CASSQTGDNEQFF.

The CDR3 loop is CASSLAPLGLAGNTIYF. CDR3 nucleotide sequence: TGTGCCAGCAGCTTGGCCCCGCTGGGACTCGCTGGAAACACCATATATTTT. The rearrangement joins TRBV5-6 to TRBJ1-3; D is perhaps TRBD1 (5 bases). V was trimmed by 0 bases and J by 2 bases, leaving 15 bases between them. The CDR3 totals 17 residues. Germline V gives CDR1 SGHDT, CDR2 YYEEEE.